The 19 T cell receptor beta chains reported below all come from one sample, sequenced in a study of shared clonotypes between healthy human individuals. The naive CD8 population came from CD45RO-negative cells selected for CCR7, without terminally differentiated effector memory CD45RA+ cells. Sequencing used immunoSEQ multiplex PCR; TCRdb keeps in-frame clones, though not all of them. Here the sample spans about 2.1 million clones, over 85% being singletons. Sequencing was carried out using naive CD8+ T cells from PBMCs. The receptors come from a man between 18 and 35 years old in good health. Some clones in this sample may be carry-over from other donors' samples.

The rearrangement uses TRBV27 and TRBJ2-1, with 12 bases matching TRBD2. The CDR3 totals 19 residues. V lost 2 bases and J lost 7; bases outside the gene matches: 15. CDR1 MNHEY and CDR2 SMNVEV come from the germline V gene (reference sequence). CDR3 bases: TGTGCCAGCAGTTTACGGGGCAGGGGACTAGCGGGCGTCCAGAATGAGCAGTTCTTC. Translated: CASSLRGRGLAGVQNEQFF.

V gene TRBV15 combines with J gene TRBJ1-4; 8 positions match TRBD1. The CDR3 is made up of 17 amino acids. V lost 5 bases and J lost 5; bases outside the gene matches: 13. CDR1 is LNHNV and CDR2 is YYDKDF in the germline V gene (reference sequence). The CDR3 nucleotides are TGTGCCACCAGCGAGGGGGAGGACAGGGCACGAAATGAAAAACTGTTTTTT. This sequence encodes CATSEGEDRARNEKLFF. Supplemented by reference TRBV15 and TRBJ1-4, the full variable domain reads DAMVIQNPRYQVTQFGKPVTLSCSQTLNHNVMYWYQQKSSQAPKLLFHYYDKDFNNEADTPDNFQSRRPNTSFCFLDIRSPGLGDTAMYLCATSEGEDRARNEKLFFGSGTQLSVL.

This chain connects TRBV7-8 to TRBJ2-3; tentatively, D is TRBD2 (5 bases). Trimming removed 6 bases at V and 9 bases at J, with 13 bases between. In germline, CDR1 is SGHVS, CDR2 FQNEAQ. The CDR3 covers 12 residues. The CDR3 DNA reads as TGTGCCAGCAGAGCAGAGACGGGGACGCAGTATTTT. Translation: CASRAETGTQYF.

For this clone: Additional DNA sequences in this sample encode the identical CDR3. DNA of the CDR3: TGTGCCAGTAGTAGGGACAGGACAAACACCGGGGAGCTGTTTTTT. Translated: CASSRDRTNTGELFF. The V gene is TRBV19, the J gene TRBJ2-2; 8 bases map to TRBD1. CDR1 and CDR2 from the germline V gene are LNHDA and SQIVND (reference sequence). V shed 4 bases and J 2 bases; nucleotides not matched to a gene: 3. CDR3 length: 15 amino acids.

This chain links TRBV4-2 with TRBJ2-2, with TRBD1 as a possible D gene (6 bases). CDR1 is LGHNA, CDR2 YNFKEQ, per germline. The CDR3 extends over 18 amino acids. The V end lost 4 bases, the J end lost 0 bases, and 18 bases lay between the germline ends. DNA for the CDR3: TGTGCCAGCAGCCCCGAGCAGGGGTCTCGGACGAACACCGGGGAGCTGTTTTTT. Its translation: CASSPEQGSRTNTGELFF.

The rearrangement joins TRBV29-1 to TRBJ2-1, with no clear D. CDR3 length: 14 amino acids. V dropped 6 bases and J dropped 3 bases, with 15 bases sitting between them. CDR1 and CDR2 (germline): SQVTM, ANQGSEA. CDR3 bases: TGCAGCGTGAAATTTGCGGCCGACTACAATGAGCAGTTCTTC. Translating gives CSVKFAADYNEQFF.

The rearrangement links TRBV7-9 to TRBJ2-3; D ambiguous. The CDR3 has 14 residues. Trimming removed 3 bases at V and 0 bases at J, with 7 bases between. Germline V gives CDR1 SEHNR, CDR2 FQNEAQ (reference sequence). CDR3 sequence reads: CASSFQASTDTQYF. The CDR3 coding sequence is TGTGCCAGCAGCTTTCAGGCGAGCACAGATACGCAGTATTTT.

The chain links TRBV21-1 to TRBJ1-1. TRBV21-1 is recorded as a pseudogene. The CDR3 extends over 14 amino acids. The CDR3 is CASSKRGLNTEAFF. The CDR3 DNA sequence: TGTGCCAGCAGCAAACGAGGACTGAACACTGAAGCTTTCTTT.

A word on this clone: Other DNA sequences of this sample code for an identical CDR3. This sequence joins TRBV5-4 and TRBJ2-7; TRBD2 agrees at 8 bases. The CDR3 is 14 amino acids. J was trimmed by 2 bases and V by 0 bases; bases with no gene match: 1. Germline values: CDR1 SGHNT, CDR2 YYREEE (reference sequence). The CDR3 region has the DNA TGTGCCAGCAGCTTGGAGGGACTAGCCTACGAGCAGTACTTC. Residues: CASSLEGLAYEQYF.

The gene calls are TRBV4-1 and TRBJ2-7, with 8 bases aligning to TRBD1. The CDR3 has 14 amino acids. CDR1 and CDR2 from the germline V gene are MGHRA and YSYEKL. J was trimmed by 3 bases and V by 4 bases; bases with no gene match: 5. The CDR3 bases are TGCGCCAGCAGCCCCGAGGGACAGGTCTACGAGCAGTACTTC. It yields the protein CASSPEGQVYEQYF.

As concerns this clone: A read error may produce the germline difference seen at one junction end. The chain combines TRBV19 with TRBJ2-4; D call uncertain. Germline V gene lookup returns CDR1 LNHDA and CDR2 SQIVND (reference sequence). This CDR3 comprises 14 residues. This chain's CDR3 is CASSSTLGSHGSDF. The CDR3 DNA follows: TGTGCCAGTAGTAGCACCCTCGGTTCCCATGGATCAGACTTC.

J is TRBJ2-7 and V is TRBV23-1; weak D call: TRBD2 (5 bases). TRBV23-1 is flagged as an ORF with uncertain function. The CDR3 consists of 11 residues. The V and J ends lost 11 bases and 5 bases respectively, with 13 bases between them. CDR3 DNA sequence: TGCGCCTCTGGAGGCCCCCACGAGCAGTACTTC. It is translated as CASGGPHEQYF.

This clone was recorded once. CDR3 amino acids: CASSAPQGYEQYF. CDR3 DNA: TGTGCCAGCAGCGCACCACAGGGGTACGAGCAGTACTTC. The rearrangement joins TRBV9 to TRBJ2-7; 7 nucleotides match TRBD1. The CDR3 is made up of 13 amino acids. Germline CDR1 is SGDLS and CDR2 is YYNGEE. V dropped 3 bases and J dropped 4; count of bases not matched to a gene: 4.

The chain couples TRBV11-1 to TRBJ2-1; D is uncertain. CDR1 and CDR2 (germline): SGHAT, FQDESV (reference sequence). This CDR3 is built from 13 residues. V lost 2 bases and J 7 bases, leaving 9 bases between the germline ends. CDR3 in amino acids: CASSLLETNEQFF. Written as DNA, the CDR3 is TGTGCCAGCAGCTTACTGGAGACAAATGAGCAGTTCTTC.

The rearrangement joins TRBV28 to TRBJ2-7; D uncertain. Trimming shortened V by 3 bases and J by 3 bases, and 9 bases separated the two germline ends. The CDR3 extends over 13 amino acids. The germline CDR1 and CDR2 sequences are MDHEN and SYDVKM. CDR3 in DNA: TGTGCCAGCAGTTTCAAAAGCTACTACGAGCAGTACTTC. As protein: CASSFKSYYEQYF.

This clone was detected once. Other DNA variants within this sample encode the same CDR3. The rearrangement links TRBV29-1 to TRBJ1-2; the D gene is possibly TRBD1 (5 bases). CDR3 length: 12 residues. The V end was cut by 4 bases, the J end by 4 bases, with 10 bases between. CDR1 and CDR2 from the germline V gene are SQVTM and ANQGSEA. The CDR3 coding sequence is TGCAGCGTTGCCGGGGGTGGCTATGGCTACACCTTC. Amino acids: CSVAGGGYGYTF.

The V and J genes are TRBV7-9 and TRBJ1-1; a possible D gene is TRBD1 (5 bases). The V end lost 7 bases, the J end lost 2 bases, and 20 bases lay between the germline ends. From germline, CDR1 is SEHNR and CDR2 FQNEAQ (reference sequence). The CDR3 covers 16 residues. The CDR3 here is CASNSAPQGANTEAFF. Here the CDR3 DNA reads TGTGCCAGCAATTCGGCCCCCCAAGGGGCCAACACTGAAGCTTTCTTT.

This chain links TRBV19 with TRBJ2-2; D gene uncertain. The CDR3 loop spans 11 amino acids. Between the trimmed V and J ends, which lost 10 bases and 5 bases, there was a span of 8 bases. Germline V gives CDR1 LNHDA, CDR2 SQIVND (reference sequence). The CDR3 is CATVGTGELFF. CDR3 nucleotide sequence: TGTGCCACCGTGGGAACCGGGGAGCTGTTTTTT.

The J gene is TRBJ1-1, the V gene TRBV7-9; tentatively, D is TRBD1 (6 bases). Per germline, CDR1 SEHNR and CDR2 FQNEAQ (reference sequence). V was trimmed by 2 bases and J by 1 base, leaving 14 bases between them. The CDR3 has 16 residues. The CDR3 DNA is TGTGCCAGCAGCTTATCTTGGGGGCAGCCGAACACTGAAGCTTTCTTT. Its protein product is CASSLSWGQPNTEAFF.